The 15 T cell receptor beta chains listed next were all sequenced from one sample in a study of T cells in Graves' hyperthyroidism and ophthalmopathy (dated by TCRdb to between 2018 and 2021). Libraries were made using multiplex PCR. Data came from an Illumina HiSeq 2000. The TCR beta CDR3 regions were amplified from RNA transcripts. The TCR CDR3 was subjected to a first round of RT-PCR using the HTBI primer set and the Qiagen OneStep RT-PCR kit. TCRdb itself trimmed the public reads at Q25 with fastp, ran MiXCR and retained productive beta chains. Rows merge per CDR3 protein into single entries with the most common DNA and genes. This sample is represented by 250,000 to 300,000 distinct CDR3 sequences; about an eighth of them were singletons. The ten largest clones add up to 7.5% to 8% of the sample. The sample comprised blood. These receptors originate from a woman aged 30 to 39 with Graves' hyperthyroidism that later progressed to Graves' ophthalmopathy.

This clonotype occurred many times. This chain uses TRBV20-1 with TRBJ2-2; tentatively, D is TRBD2 (6 bases). The CDR3 loop spans 15 amino acids. Germline CDR1 and CDR2: DFQATT and SNEGSKA (reference sequence). The V and J ends lost 3 bases and 1 base respectively, with 12 bases between them. The CDR3, as DNA: TGCAGTGCTAGCCATAGCGGTCGGAACACCGGGGAGCTGTTTTTT. It translates to CSASHSGRNTGELFF.

This clonotype was seen many times. This chain uses TRBV5-1 with TRBJ2-1, with TRBD2 matching over 7 bases. Per the germline V gene, CDR1 is SGHRS and CDR2 is YFSETQ. Trimming took 0 bases from V and 6 from J; bases not matched to a gene: 9. This CDR3 is built from 16 residues. DNA for the CDR3: TGCGCCAGCAGCTTGGCTCTAGCGGTCGGATTCAATGAGCAGTTCTTC. Translating gives CASSLALAVGFNEQFF. Filled out from reference TRBV5-1 and TRBJ2-1, the complete variable domain reads KAGVTQTPRYLIKTRGQQVTLSCSPISGHRSVSWYQQTPGQGLQFLFEYFSETQRNKGNFPGRFSGRQFSNSRSEMNVSTLELGDSALYLCASSLALAVGFNEQFFGPGTRLTVL.

This clonotype was detected ten times or more. V and J are TRBV15 and TRBJ2-4; tentative D call: TRBD1 (5 bases). Trimming stripped 1 base from V and 2 bases from J, with 6 bases between. CDR3 length: 14 amino acids. Germline V gene data show CDR1 as LNHNV and CDR2 as YYDKDF (reference sequence). The CDR3 reads CATSRAGTKNIQYF. DNA for the CDR3: TGTGCCACCAGCAGAGCAGGGACCAAAAACATTCAGTACTTC.

The chain is built from TRBV7-9 and TRBJ2-3; TRBD2 matches 13 bases. Germline CDR1 reads SEHNR; CDR2 reads FQNEAQ (reference sequence). Trimming removed 5 bases from V and 4 bases from J; junction bases left unmatched: 6. The CDR3 runs 16 residues. The CDR3 is CASSPTSGRAPDTQYF. The CDR3 nucleotides read TGTGCCAGCAGCCCCACTAGCGGGAGGGCCCCAGATACGCAGTATTTT.

This clonotype was recorded at least ten times. The genes are TRBV5-1 and TRBJ1-1, with D unclear. The CDR3 runs 14 residues. Germline CDR1 and CDR2: SGHRS and YFSETQ. V was cut by 4 bases and J by 3 bases, with 13 bases left in between. DNA of the CDR3: TGCGCCAGCAGCCAACAGCAAACCTACACTGAAGCTTTCTTT. The encoded protein is CASSQQQTYTEAFF.

This clonotype was seen many times. The chain carries TRBV6-1 and TRBJ1-6; D gene ambiguous. V dropped 6 bases and J dropped 8 bases, with 20 bases sitting between them. The CDR3 extends over 16 amino acids. Germline CDR1 and CDR2: MNHNS and SASEGT. For the CDR3, the DNA is TGTGCCAGCAGAGTCTCGGACGGTTCGGTGTATTCACCCCTCCACTTT. Translating gives CASRVSDGSVYSPLHF.

This clonotype was counted only a few times. The chain has TRBV20-1 and TRBJ2-7; 7 nucleotides match TRBD2. Germline values: CDR1 DFQATT, CDR2 SNEGSKA (reference sequence). CDR3 length: 14 residues. V dropped 4 bases and J dropped 3; count of bases not matched to a gene: 9. This CDR3 reads CSAKGPVAGYEQYF. DNA for the CDR3: TGCAGTGCTAAAGGGCCGGTAGCGGGCTACGAGCAGTACTTC.

This clonotype was counted many times. The V and J genes are TRBV27 and TRBJ2-3, with TRBD2 as a possible D gene (7 bases). Germline V gene data show CDR1 as MNHEY and CDR2 as SMNVEV (reference sequence). The V end was cut by 4 bases, the J end by 4 bases, with 15 bases between. This CDR3 region has 15 residues. CDR3 sequence (DNA): TGTGCCAGCAGTTCATTCGGAGGGGGGGCAGATACGCAGTATTTT. Its protein product is CASSSFGGGADTQYF.

This clonotype was detected only a few times. This may come from a read error, since a much larger clone is one base off. This chain joins TRBV13 and TRBJ1-1; 9 bases are a match to TRBD1. The CDR3 consists of 15 residues. The germline V gene has CDR1 PRHDT and CDR2 FYEKMQ (reference sequence). The CDR3 loop reads CASSTRQGENTGAFF. The CDR3 DNA reads TGTGCCAGCAGCACCCGACAGGGGGAGAACACTGGAGCTTTCTTT.

This clonotype was seen ten or more times. The J gene is TRBJ2-7, the V gene TRBV12-3 or TRBV12-4; 7 bases are shared with TRBD1. The V segment lost 5 bases and the J segment 1 base; nucleotides outside the gene matches: 5. The CDR3 runs to 14 residues. CDR3 sequence: CASSHRDSSYEQYF. As DNA, the CDR3 is TGTGCCAGCAGTCACCGGGACAGTTCCTACGAGCAGTACTTC.

This clonotype was recorded many times. The V gene is TRBV7-6, the J gene TRBJ1-1; D is unclear. This CDR3 region has 15 residues. Per the germline V gene, CDR1 is SGHVS and CDR2 is FNYEAQ. The V gene lost 1 base and the J gene lost 5 bases, with 14 bases spanning the gap. The CDR3: CASSLVTDSRTEAFF. CDR3 bases: TGTGCCAGCAGCTTAGTAACTGATTCAAGAACTGAAGCTTTCTTT. Together with reference TRBV7-6 and TRBJ1-1, the CDR3 gives the full variable domain: GAGVSQSPRYKVTKRGQDVALRCDPISGHVSLYWYRQALGQGPEFLTYFNYEAQQDKSGLPNDRFSAERPEGSISTLTIQRTEQRDSAMYRCASSLVTDSRTEAFFGQGTRLTVV.

The chain combines TRBV4-1 with TRBJ2-2; D remains ambiguous. The CDR3 contains 15 residues. CDR1 is MGHRA, CDR2 YSYEKL, per germline. Trimming took off 1 base at V and 1 base at J, with 7 bases between the two ends. The CDR3 sequence is CASSQVRKNTGELFF. The CDR3 region has the DNA TGCGCCAGCAGCCAAGTTCGTAAGAACACCGGGGAGCTGTTTTTT.

This clonotype has a count of ten or more. The rearrangement uses TRBV7-6 and TRBJ2-1; TRBD2 aligns across 10 bases. CDR3 length: 16 residues. The ends lost 8 bases at V and 12 bases at J; junction bases unmatched: 19. Germline values: CDR1 SGHVS, CDR2 FNYEAQ. Written as DNA, the CDR3 is TGTGCCAGCGTAACGTTCCTTGGAGCGGGAGGGCCTCGGCAGTTCTTC. It codes for CASVTFLGAGGPRQFF.

This clonotype came up a few times. This rearrangement joins TRBV5-5 to TRBJ1-2; tentative D call: TRBD1 (6 bases). The germline V gene has CDR1 SGHKS and CDR2 YYEKEE (reference sequence). V dropped 0 bases and J dropped 4 bases, with 10 bases sitting between them. CDR3 length: 14 residues. The CDR3 loop reads CASSLVRGAYGYTF. Here the CDR3 DNA reads TGTGCCAGCAGCTTGGTTAGGGGGGCCTATGGCTACACCTTC.

This clonotype was seen ten or more times. V gene TRBV6-2 or TRBV6-3 combines with J gene TRBJ2-5, with 10 bases identical to TRBD2. The CDR3 is 15 residues long. Germline V lookup: CDR1 MNHEY, CDR2 SVGEGT. Trimming took 2 bases from V and 3 from J; bases not matched to a gene: 3. This chain's CDR3 is CASSYPGLAKETQYF. The CDR3 nucleotides read TGTGCCAGCAGTTACCCGGGACTAGCGAAAGAGACCCAGTACTTC.